A selection of T cell receptor beta chains follows, all from one sample in a study of T cell repertoires in cytomegalovirus infection. No antigen has been identified for these receptors. MiXCR, applied by TCRdb to the reads, yields one record per CDR3 protein. The sample holds some 560,000 distinct CDR3 sequences; 40% are singletons and the top ten take around 46%. Source: cultured PBMCs, taken from culture after CMV antigen stimulation. The receptors come from a human donor in good health (CMV status not recorded). Some clones in this sample may be carry-over from other donors' samples. Both conserved end residues are part of each CDR3. The D gene is left open where the match is weak. A row's size may be missing; if present it is once, few, many or a size class.

v_call	j_call	d_call	clone_size	cdr3_nt	cdr3_aa
TRBV4-2	TRBJ2-7	TRBD1	once	TGTGCCAGCAGCCTGGGACAGGCTACCTACGAGCAGTACTTC	CASSLGQATYEQYF
TRBV12-3/TRBV12-4	TRBJ1-6	.	.	TGTGCCAGCACGAAAGGGCGGGATAATTCACCCCTCCACTTT	CASTKGRDNSPLHF
TRBV20-1	TRBJ2-1	TRBD2	.	TGCAGTGCTGGGACTAGCGGGGGGTTAGATGAGCAGTTCTTC	CSAGTSGGLDEQFF
TRBV7-2	TRBJ2-3	TRBD1	many	TGTGCCAGCAGCTTAACAGGGGCCGACACAGATACGCAGTATTTT	CASSLTGADTDTQYF
TRBV27	TRBJ2-4	.	once	TGTGCCAGCAGTTATAAGGGGGGTGGAGCCAAAAACATTCAGTACTTC	CASSYKGGGAKNIQYF
TRBV20-1	TRBJ2-3	.	few	TGCAGTGCTAGGGACATCCTGATAGTCGATACGCAGTATTTT	CSARDILIVDTQYF
TRBV12-3/TRBV12-4	TRBJ2-1	TRBD2	few	TGTGCCAGCAGTTTCACTAGCGGGGGCAATGAGCAGTTCTTC	CASSFTSGGNEQFF
TRBV7-6	TRBJ1-1	TRBD1	few	TGTGCCAGCAGCCCAGACAGGGGAATCGGTGAAGCTTTCTTT	CASSPDRGIGEAFF
TRBV10-2	TRBJ2-7	.	.	TGCGCCAGCGTCATGAAGAGTGGGAGCTTCTACGAGCAGTACTTC	CASVMKSGSFYEQYF
TRBV7-2	TRBJ2-7	.	many	TGTGCCAGCAGCTTCGCGCAGTCCGGATACTACGAGCAGTACTTC	CASSFAQSGYYEQYF
TRBV6-1	TRBJ1-4	TRBD1	.	TGTGCCAGCAGTGAAAGGGGGCCTGAAAAACTGTTTTTT	CASSERGPEKLFF
TRBV4-2	TRBJ2-1	TRBD1	.	TGTGCCAGCAGCCAAGATCTGGGACAGACTTACAATGAGCAGTTCTTC	CASSQDLGQTYNEQFF
TRBV7-8	TRBJ2-3	.	.	TGTGCCAGCAGCTTAGTTGAACTAGCTGCTCTGGGTACGCAGTATTTT	CASSLVELAALGTQYF
TRBV29-1	TRBJ2-7	.	.	TGCAGCGTTGAAGGGGGCGTGGGATCGTCCTACGAGCAGTACTTC	CSVEGGVGSSYEQYF
TRBV20-1	TRBJ2-5	.	few	TGCAGTGCTGGGGGGGACAGCCGGTACCAAGAGACCCAGTACTTC	CSAGGDSRYQETQYF
TRBV11-3	TRBJ2-5	TRBD1	.	TGTGCCAGCAGCCGCGGGACAGGGACTCAAGAGACCCAGTACTTC	CASSRGTGTQETQYF